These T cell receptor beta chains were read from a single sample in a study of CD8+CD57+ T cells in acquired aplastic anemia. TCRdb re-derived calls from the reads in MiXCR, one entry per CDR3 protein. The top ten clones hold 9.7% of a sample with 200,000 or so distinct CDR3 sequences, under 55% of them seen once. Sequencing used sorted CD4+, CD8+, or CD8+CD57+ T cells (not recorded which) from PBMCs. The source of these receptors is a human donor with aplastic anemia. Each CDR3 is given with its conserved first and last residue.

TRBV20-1	CSATGESYGYTF
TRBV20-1	CSAAPGLANEQFF
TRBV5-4	CASSLEPYTDTQYF
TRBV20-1	CSARELAGASRQYF
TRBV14	CASSRMTGATYEQYF
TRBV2	CASSRSVDQPQHF
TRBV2	CASRVNTGFCF
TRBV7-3	CASQGSNEKLFF
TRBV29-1	CSVEGGGLGYGYTF
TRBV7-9	CASSAAASFNSPLHF
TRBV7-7	CASSTADTDTQYF
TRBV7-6	CASSQGQGETQYF
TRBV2	CASRRQGADTEAFF
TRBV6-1	CASRRRGPGTEAFF
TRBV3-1	CASSQYPGTSGSNEQFF
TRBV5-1	CASSSASSYNEQFF
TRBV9	CASSVGGDRVSYEQYF
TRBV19	CASSPVVRGDTIYF
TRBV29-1	CSVGVSGLNSYNEQFF
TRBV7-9	CASSLQVFSDYGYTF
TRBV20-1	CSARLEGYTYEQYF
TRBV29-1	CSVRTGTGTEAFF
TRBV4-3	CASSQERFRDGYTF
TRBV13	CASSLDRAESQETQYF
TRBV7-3	CASSPPGTGVYEQYF
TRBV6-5	CASSYSGRNNQPQHF
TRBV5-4	CASSLRFSDTQYF
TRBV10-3	CAIGPRTTNNEQFF
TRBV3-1	CASSQGKRTSTDTQYF
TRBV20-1	CSALSGLAGDTQYF
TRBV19	CASSATGTMNF
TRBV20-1	CSAVKDGSYEQYF
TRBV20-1	CSARDPGSKTQYF
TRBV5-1	CASSPGQGSYNSPLHF
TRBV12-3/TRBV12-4	CASSHTGTGYGYTF
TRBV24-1	CATSNGPNQPQHF
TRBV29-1	CSVEPDRGRSETQYF
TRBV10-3	CAIGRGGENTEAFF
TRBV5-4	CASSLGTNEQFF
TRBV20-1	CSAREARGKETQYF
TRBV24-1	CATSDSKDRDTEAFF
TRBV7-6	CASSGGAISGRDTQYF
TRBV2	CASSVVHSPLHF
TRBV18	CASSSLDENQPQHF
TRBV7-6	CASSTLPDRADNEQFF